This T cell receptor beta chain was profiled in a study of T cells in Graves' hyperthyroidism and ophthalmopathy. Study findings and constraints: Ophthalmopathy, as predicted by the model, came a median about seven months after the prediction. Blood held most thyroid clonotypes expanded above 0.001 frequency.

The sample holds many counts of this clonotype. Its cognate antigen is unknown. V lost 5 bases, J lost 0 bases, and 20 bases lay in between. The CDR3 runs 17 residues. Researchers amplified the TCR beta CDR3 regions from RNA transcripts. First-round RT-PCR targeting the TCR CDR3 was performed with the HTBI primer set. One entry per CDR3 protein, called by TCRdb with MiXCR from the multiplex PCR reads. The sample includes more than 350,000 distinct CDR3 sequences, approximately 14% of them seen just once. Out of over 9 ml of fresh peripheral blood came the PBMCs. The receptor comes from a woman in her 30s with Graves' ophthalmopathy. This chain links TRBV12-3 or TRBV12-4 with TRBJ2-7; TRBD1 is a possible D gene (6 bases). Sequenced input: blood. This chain's CDR3 is CASSHSQGQRFSYEQYF. The CDR3 nucleotides read TGTGCCAGCAGTCACAGCCAGGGGCAGCGGTTCTCCTACGAGCAGTACTTC.